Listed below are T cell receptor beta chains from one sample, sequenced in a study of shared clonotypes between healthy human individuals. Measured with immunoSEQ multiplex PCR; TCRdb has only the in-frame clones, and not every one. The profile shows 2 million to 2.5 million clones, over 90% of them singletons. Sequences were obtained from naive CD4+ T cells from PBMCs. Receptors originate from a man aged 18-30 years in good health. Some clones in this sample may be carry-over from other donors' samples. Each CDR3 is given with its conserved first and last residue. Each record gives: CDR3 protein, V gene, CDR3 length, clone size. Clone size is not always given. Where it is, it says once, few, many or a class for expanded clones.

cdr3_aa: CASGPPGQGGQPQHF
v_call: TRBV6-5
cdr3_length: 15
clone_size: .

cdr3_aa: CSVEFETQYF
v_call: TRBV29-1
cdr3_length: 10
clone_size: .

cdr3_aa: CSATGGLATEAFF
v_call: TRBV29-1
cdr3_length: 13
clone_size: .

cdr3_aa: CASSQDRGRLYTQYF
v_call: TRBV14
cdr3_length: 15
clone_size: .

cdr3_aa: CASSYDRGRSEAFF
v_call: TRBV11-1
cdr3_length: 14
clone_size: .

cdr3_aa: CASVEGDTEAFF
v_call: TRBV6-1
cdr3_length: 12
clone_size: .

cdr3_aa: CASSFLRGETQYF
v_call: TRBV7-8
cdr3_length: 13
clone_size: .

cdr3_aa: CASSLMGASSYEQYF
v_call: TRBV28
cdr3_length: 15
clone_size: once

cdr3_aa: CASSNPGTGVNEQFF
v_call: TRBV19
cdr3_length: 15
clone_size: .

cdr3_aa: CASTSNVGSIIYEQYF
v_call: TRBV27
cdr3_length: 16
clone_size: .

cdr3_aa: CAWSVPGARRIDTQYF
v_call: TRBV30
cdr3_length: 16
clone_size: .

cdr3_aa: CASSLLLGASGYNEQFF
v_call: TRBV5-1
cdr3_length: 17
clone_size: .

cdr3_aa: CASSGQGRVGEKLFF
v_call: TRBV6-1
cdr3_length: 15
clone_size: .